This paragraph covers one TCR beta chain sequence. This sample is drawn from a study of blood T cell repertoires in COVID-19. Study background: Sample material is recorded as cDNA or gDNA derived from T cells, B-cell-depleted T cells, or PBMCs.

Germline lookup yields CDR1 SNHLY and CDR2 FYNNEI. V dropped 7 bases and J dropped 0 bases, with 20 bases sitting between them. The CDR3 is made up of 17 amino acids. Authors' methods: Quantification of nucleated cells was approximated via reference gene primer amplification. Assay used: immunoSEQ multiplex PCR; TCRdb lists only in-frame clones, some missing. That table furnishes V, J and clone size, whereas the DNA furnished D and trimming. The repertoire holds 200,000 to 250,000 clones, about four fifths seen once, with less than 4% in the top ten. This receptor was taken from a woman aged 80 or over with acute or convalescent COVID-19. V gene TRBV2 combines with J gene TRBJ2-3; D perhaps matches TRBD1 (7 bases). The sequencing sample was made of peripheral blood. The CDR3 region has the DNA TGTGCCAGCAAACCGCCCAGGGGGGCCCGGAGCACAGATACGCAGTATTTT. It codes for CASKPPRGARSTDTQYF.